Listed below are T cell receptor beta chains from one sample, sequenced in a study of Ad26.COV2.S vaccination and SARS-CoV-2 variants. Only in-frame clones appear in the TCRdb table, and some are missing; sequencing was by immunoSEQ multiplex PCR. The sample has some 350,000 clones, about 85% seen once. Sample: peripheral blood, taken in a trial of Ad26.COV2.S vaccine versus placebo. These receptors were taken from a person aged 18 to 59 who received the Ad26.COV2.S COVID-19 vaccine or a placebo. The CDR3 runs from the conserved cysteine through the conserved F or W. The D gene is left open where the match is weak. A row's size may be missing; if present it is once, few, many or a size class.

NA	NA	TRBV9	TRBJ2-1	CASSGTVALTSGYSYNEQFF	TGTGCCAGCAGCGGGACCGTGGCGTTAACGAGCGGTTACTCCTACAATGAGCAGTTCTTC
NA	TRBD1	TRBV5-1	TRBJ2-1	CASSLEQGALDEQFF	TGCGCCAGCAGCTTGGAACAGGGGGCTCTGGATGAGCAGTTCTTC
NA	NA	TRBV7-8	TRBJ2-5	CASSLMETQYF	TGTGCCAGCAGCTTAATGGAGACCCAGTACTTC
NA	NA	TRBV23-1	TRBJ2-5	CASSQPETEEFRETQYF	TGCGCCAGCAGTCAACCCGAAACAGAAGAGTTCAGGGAGACCCAGTACTTC
NA	NA	TRBV7-9	TRBJ1-4	CASSLGQAGEKLFF	TGTGCCAGCAGCTTGGGCCAGGCAGGTGAAAAACTGTTTTTT
NA	TRBD2	TRBV9	TRBJ2-1	CASSTSPGTSGGAANEQFF	TGTGCCAGCAGCACATCCCCCGGGACTAGCGGGGGGGCGGCCAATGAGCAGTTCTTC
NA	TRBD2	TRBV5-4	TRBJ2-1	CGSSRGSGMGGYNEQFF	TGTGGTAGCTCGCGAGGTAGCGGGATGGGAGGATACAATGAGCAGTTCTTC
NA	TRBD1	TRBV19	TRBJ1-2	CASSMTGREYGYTF	TGTGCCAGTAGTATGACAGGGAGGGAGTATGGCTACACCTTC
once	TRBD1	TRBV5-1	TRBJ2-3	CASSTTRQGDTQYF	TGCGCCAGCAGCACGACTCGACAGGGCGATACGCAGTATTTT
NA	NA	TRBV9	TRBJ1-1	CASSVGLSEAAFF	TGTGCCAGCAGCGTAGGACTATCAGAGGCGGCTTTCTTT
NA	TRBD1	TRBV11-2	TRBJ2-3	CASSMGQYTDTQYF	TGTGCCAGCAGCATGGGACAGTACACAGATACGCAGTATTTT
NA	NA	TRBV21-1	TRBJ2-1	CASSKGEGLAGLNEQFF	TGTGCCAGCAGCAAAGGTGAGGGACTAGCGGGGCTCAATGAGCAGTTCTTC
NA	TRBD1	TRBV7-2	TRBJ1-6	CASSPPGQGANSPLHF	TGTGCCAGCAGCCCCCCGGGACAGGGGGCGAATTCACCCCTCCACTTT
NA	TRBD1	TRBV19	TRBJ1-5	CASTDRARNIYSNQPQHF	TGTGCCAGTACGGACAGGGCCAGAAATATCTATAGCAATCAGCCCCAGCATTTT
NA	TRBD2	TRBV7-2	TRBJ2-1	CASSFGFPGGLTEQFF	TGTGCCAGCAGCTTCGGTTTTCCGGGGGGGCTTACTGAGCAGTTCTTC
NA	TRBD1	TRBV28	TRBJ2-2	CASTWDRNTGELFF	TGTGCCAGCACGTGGGACAGGAACACCGGGGAGCTGTTTTTT
NA	NA	TRBV5-1	TRBJ1-3	CASSPQTGNTIYF	TGCGCCAGCAGCCCCCAAACTGGAAACACCATATATTTT
few	NA	TRBV3-1/TRBV3-2	TRBJ1-5	CASSQELVQPQHF	TGTGCCAGCAGCCAAGAACTTGTTCAGCCCCAGCATTTT
few	TRBD1	TRBV4-3	TRBJ2-7	CASSPQTGDGEQYF	TGCGCCAGCAGCCCACAGACAGGGGATGGCGAGCAGTACTTC
NA	NA	TRBV19	TRBJ1-5	CASSIEGSNQPQHF	TGTGCCAGTAGTATTGAGGGTTCCAATCAGCCCCAGCATTTT
NA	NA	TRBV6-4	TRBJ2-2	CASSDGGSSTGELFF	TGTGCCAGCAGTGACGGGGGGAGTTCTACCGGGGAGCTGTTTTTT
few	NA	TRBV18	TRBJ2-2	CASSPRDLGELFF	TGTGCCAGCTCACCACGGGACCTGGGGGAGCTGTTTTTT
NA	NA	TRBV23-1	TRBJ1-1	CASSHLSGGWAGTEAFF	TGCGCCAGCAGTCACCTCTCCGGTGGATGGGCAGGCACTGAAGCTTTCTTT
few	TRBD1	TRBV11-2	TRBJ2-7	CASSLGTGVTYEQYF	TGTGCCAGCAGCTTAGGGACAGGGGTTACCTACGAGCAGTACTTC
NA	TRBD1	TRBV18	TRBJ1-5	CASSPLTGLQPQHF	TGTGCCAGCTCACCTCTGACAGGGTTGCAGCCCCAGCATTTT
NA	TRBD2	TRBV28	TRBJ2-2	CASSRPPGLDDGELFF	TGTGCCAGCAGCAGACCACCGGGACTAGATGACGGGGAGCTGTTTTTT
NA	TRBD1	TRBV24-1	TRBJ2-3	CATSDRGRGMDTQYF	TGTGCCACCAGTGATAGAGGCAGGGGGATGGATACGCAGTATTTT
NA	NA	TRBV7-2	TRBJ2-7	CASSYTGGGSPSYEQYF	TGTGCCAGCAGCTACACAGGGGGGGGGAGCCCTTCCTACGAGCAGTACTTC
NA	NA	TRBV6-6	TRBJ2-3	CASSYLGGGLTDTQYF	TGTGCCAGCAGTTACTTAGGCGGCGGCCTCACAGATACGCAGTATTTT
NA	TRBD2	TRBV5-1	TRBJ2-5	CASSLFSAGVGETQYF	TGCGCCAGCAGCTTGTTTTCCGCGGGAGTCGGAGAGACCCAGTACTTC
NA	TRBD1	TRBV10-3	TRBJ2-2	CAISESSGTGYTGELFF	TGTGCCATCAGTGAGTCATCCGGGACAGGGTACACCGGGGAGCTGTTTTTT
NA	NA	TRBV24-1	TRBJ2-2	CATSDFNSVNTGELFF	TGTGCCACCAGTGATTTTAACTCGGTGAACACCGGGGAGCTGTTTTTT
NA	NA	TRBV4-3	TRBJ1-1	CASSQPPWGETNTEAFF	TGCGCCAGCAGCCAACCACCGTGGGGGGAGACGAACACTGAAGCTTTCTTT
NA	TRBD1	TRBV2	TRBJ2-1	CARKGQGYNEQFF	TGTGCCAGAAAAGGACAGGGATACAATGAGCAGTTCTTC
NA	TRBD1	TRBV7-7	TRBJ2-5	CASSLALTGIGQETQYF	TGTGCTAGCAGCTTAGCGTTGACAGGGATAGGCCAAGAGACCCAGTACTTC
NA	TRBD1	TRBV30	TRBJ1-2	CAQGQNYGYTF	TGTGCCCAGGGACAGAACTATGGCTACACCTTC
NA	TRBD1	TRBV5-4	TRBJ2-6	CASSPRGGRNSGANVLTF	TGTGCCAGCAGCCCGAGAGGGGGCCGTAACTCTGGGGCCAACGTCCTGACTTTC
NA	TRBD1	TRBV6-5	TRBJ1-5	CASSTGTGSNQPQHF	TGTGCCAGCAGTACCGGGACAGGGAGCAATCAGCCCCAGCATTTT
NA	TRBD2	TRBV10-3	TRBJ2-1	CAIRTSGGPSYNEQFF	TGTGCCATCAGAACTAGCGGGGGGCCATCCTACAATGAGCAGTTCTTC
NA	NA	TRBV5-6	TRBJ2-3	CASRWGVSTDTQYF	TGTGCCAGCAGGTGGGGGGTTAGCACAGATACGCAGTATTTT
NA	TRBD1	TRBV19	TRBJ1-5	CASRDRDHQPQHF	TGTGCCAGCCGGGACAGGGACCATCAGCCCCAGCATTTT